This is a list of T cell receptor beta chains from one sample in a study of blood T cell repertoires in COVID-19. Using immunoSEQ multiplex PCR, the repertoire was profiled, and TCRdb retains in-frame clones only, with some absent. This sample has 310,000 or so clones; approximately 83% occur once, and the top ten carry about 2.2%. Sequences were obtained from peripheral blood. The receptors come from a woman aged 30 to 39 who had recovered from COVID-19. Each CDR3 is given with its conserved first and last residue. A D gene is named only where the DNA matches it firmly.

J | D | V | CDR3 | DNA
TRBJ1-3 | TRBD1 | TRBV2 | CASLRSRGNSGNTIYF | TGTGCCAGCCTCCGATCCAGGGGGAACTCTGGAAACACCATATATTTT
TRBJ1-1 | NA | TRBV19 | CATSRRAGGRSGAFF | TGTGCCACATCCCGCCGGGCAGGCGGTAGGTCGGGGGCTTTCTTT
TRBJ2-5 | TRBD2 | TRBV10-3 | CAISESSIAGETQYF | TGTGCCATCAGTGAGTCGTCCATAGCGGGGGAGACCCAGTACTTC
TRBJ1-1 | NA | TRBV25-1 | CASSPTGLSTEAFF | TGTGCCAGCTCCCCGACGGGATTGAGCACTGAAGCTTTCTTT
TRBJ1-2 | NA | TRBV27 | CASSSMDRIYGYTF | TGTGCCAGCAGCTCTATGGACAGAATCTATGGCTACACCTTC
TRBJ1-6 | NA | TRBV5-1 | CASSPDGTGGNSPLHF | TGCGCCAGCAGCCCGGACGGGACTGGAGGCAATTCACCCCTCCACTTT
TRBJ1-4 | NA | TRBV6-5 | CAAGRGTDEKLFF | TGTGCCGCCGGGAGGGGCACTGATGAAAAACTGTTTTTT
TRBJ1-2 | TRBD1 | TRBV29-1 | CSVHTGGEGPNYGYTF | TGCAGCGTTCATACAGGGGGGGAAGGGCCTAACTATGGCTACACCTTC
TRBJ1-4 | NA | TRBV7-6 | CASSLRLRGRGRLNEKLFF | TGTGCCAGCAGCTTAAGGTTGAGAGGGAGGGGACGTCTCAATGAAAAACTGTTTTTT
TRBJ1-6 | NA | TRBV4-1 | CASSQARSSEWALHF | TGCGCCAGCAGCCAAGCCCGTTCGTCGGAGTGGGCCCTCCACTTT
TRBJ2-7 | TRBD1 | TRBV25-1 | CASSEGGQGYEQYF | TGTGCCAGCAGTGAAGGCGGACAGGGCTACGAGCAGTACTTC
TRBJ2-2 | NA | TRBV19 | CASSIGFPGATTGELFF | TGTGCCAGTAGTATAGGGTTCCCAGGGGCCACAACCGGGGAGCTGTTTTTT
TRBJ2-1 | NA | TRBV27 | CASGFPGGEQFF | TGTGCCAGCGGCTTCCCGGGTGGTGAGCAGTTCTTC
TRBJ2-1 | NA | TRBV27 | CASGGLQVRNEQFF | TGTGCCAGCGGGGGACTCCAGGTGAGGAATGAGCAGTTCTTC
TRBJ1-5 | TRBD1 | TRBV19 | CASSTRQGVSNQPQHF | TGTGCCAGTAGTACAAGACAGGGGGTTAGCAATCAGCCCCAGCATTTT
TRBJ1-2 | TRBD1 | TRBV27 | CASSQGGVKGYTF | TGTGCCAGCAGTCAAGGGGGCGTGAAAGGCTACACCTTC
TRBJ2-2 | TRBD2 | TRBV30 | CAWSPTKLAGRLRGTGELFF | TGTGCCTGGAGTCCCACCAAACTAGCGGGGAGACTTCGGGGAACCGGGGAGCTGTTTTTT
TRBJ2-7 | TRBD1 | TRBV19 | CASSTGQGIGAYEQYF | TGTGCCAGTAGTACCGGACAGGGGATTGGGGCCTACGAGCAGTACTTC